This T cell receptor beta chain was sequenced during a study of lymphopenia after photon versus proton radiotherapy (dated by TCRdb to between 2018 and 2021). General notes on the study: In patients with gastrointestinal tumors who developed high-grade lymphopenia, the study compared the immunological effects of photon radiation therapy with those of proton radiation therapy. The cohort comprised under 25 patients with gastrointestinal tumors who received either photon or proton therapy and then developed lymphopenia. The goal of the study was to describe how the two radiation modalities differ in their effects on the immune system.

From a lookup of the germline V gene (reference sequence), CDR1 and CDR2 are LNHDA and SQIVND. The CDR3 runs 15 residues from the cysteine to the phenylalanine. Only the CDR3 part of the read is kept: 45 bases, read in frame from the first base. V is pruned by 2 bases and J by 7 bases, leaving 7 bases of the junction without a gene match. Note on this clone: Its antigen remains undetermined. Per-base quality was not reported, and no clone a single base away is much larger than it.

The library came from the immunoSEQ multiplex PCR assay. Alongside multiparametric flow cytometry, deep sequencing of rearranged TCR beta loci was used to profile the T cell repertoires. This immuneACCESS table, as held by TCRdb, lists in-frame sequences with V and J called but not all clones. Of the missing ones, under half trace to an unresolved V gene in checked studies; the others have no known cause. A total of 50,000 to 65,000 clones appear in this sample, approximately 90% of them only once. Clones ranked in the top ten supply 10% to 15% of the sample. Overall results and qualifications from the work: Proton-treated patients stayed relatively stable during treatment, while photon-treated patients lost naive T cells and TCR diversity and gained effector/memory populations. The survival association was examined only in patients who died, and the authors described better survival with proton therapy as a possibility, not as a demonstrated result. Across the cohort, a larger post-nadir drop in TCR diversity was inversely correlated with overall survival time among patients who died. After the lymphocyte count nadir, oligoclonal expansion, especially of CD8+ Temra cells, was observed in photon-treated repertoires, and the drop in diversity was driven by this expansion.

Here the sequenced sample was peripheral blood, taken from a patient treated with proton-based radiotherapy. The sequence was obtained from a man aged 80 or over with esophageal cancer. Rearrangement joined TRBV19 to TRBJ2-1, with TRBD2 matching 8 junction bases. Here is the DNA: TGTGCCAGTAGTATACCAAGGGCTAGCGGGAATGAGCAGTTCTTC. Translation gives CASSIPRASGNEQFF.